The present entry profiles one T cell receptor beta chain with its context. The antigen is not known. The source of the sample is a study of graft-versus-host responses after intestinal transplantation. About the study: Tacrolimus plus steroids were given to all recipients for about 3 years, preceded by anti-thymocyte globulin induction.

The method was immunoSEQ multiplex PCR; TCRdb's version includes in-frame clones alone and lacks a portion of them. The table lists 95,000 to 110,000 clones, 80% to 95% of them singletons, with 1.2% in the top ten. Broader study findings: When patients had graft-donor T cell macrochimerism, their allografts held high graft-versus-host to host-versus-graft clonal ratios. HvG clone declines early post-transplant were associated with peak circulating GvH levels. Recipient-marrow GvH clones were detected, some having first appeared in ileum or blood.

Germline values: CDR1 MNHNS, CDR2 SASEGT. The V end lost 6 bases, the J end lost 5 bases, and 13 bases lay between the germline ends. The CDR3 runs 13 residues. This specimen was unstimulated CD8+ T cells sorted from spleen or lymph node cells, taken before intestinal transplant. This chain joins TRBV6-1 and TRBJ2-5, with D unclear. The origin of this receptor is a human donor who received an intestinal transplant. Here the CDR3 reads CASRDWVAETQYF. CDR3 in DNA: TGTGCCAGCAGGGATTGGGTGGCGGAGACCCAGTACTTC.